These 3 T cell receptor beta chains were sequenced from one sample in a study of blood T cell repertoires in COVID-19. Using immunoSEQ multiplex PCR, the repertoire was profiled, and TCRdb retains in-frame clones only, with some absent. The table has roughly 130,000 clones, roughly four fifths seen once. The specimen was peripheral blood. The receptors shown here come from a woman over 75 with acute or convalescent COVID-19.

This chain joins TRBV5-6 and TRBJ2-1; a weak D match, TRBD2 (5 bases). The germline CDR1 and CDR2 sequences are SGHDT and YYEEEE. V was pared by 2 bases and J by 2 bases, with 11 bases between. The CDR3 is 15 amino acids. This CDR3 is CASSFSQTTYNEQFF. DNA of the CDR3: TGTGCCAGCAGCTTCTCACAGACTACCTACAATGAGCAGTTCTTC.

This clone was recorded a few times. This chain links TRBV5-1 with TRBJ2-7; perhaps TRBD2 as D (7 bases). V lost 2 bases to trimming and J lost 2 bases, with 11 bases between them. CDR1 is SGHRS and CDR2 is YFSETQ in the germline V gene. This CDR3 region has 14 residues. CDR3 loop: CASSFEGGTYEQYF. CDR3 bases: TGCGCCAGCAGCTTCGAGGGGGGGACCTACGAGCAGTACTTC.

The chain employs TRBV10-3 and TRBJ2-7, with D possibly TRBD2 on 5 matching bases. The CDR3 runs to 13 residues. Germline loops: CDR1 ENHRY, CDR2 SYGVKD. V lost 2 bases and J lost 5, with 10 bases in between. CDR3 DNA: TGTGCCATCAGTGAGGCGGGTTGGGACGAGCAGTACTTC. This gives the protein CAISEAGWDEQYF.